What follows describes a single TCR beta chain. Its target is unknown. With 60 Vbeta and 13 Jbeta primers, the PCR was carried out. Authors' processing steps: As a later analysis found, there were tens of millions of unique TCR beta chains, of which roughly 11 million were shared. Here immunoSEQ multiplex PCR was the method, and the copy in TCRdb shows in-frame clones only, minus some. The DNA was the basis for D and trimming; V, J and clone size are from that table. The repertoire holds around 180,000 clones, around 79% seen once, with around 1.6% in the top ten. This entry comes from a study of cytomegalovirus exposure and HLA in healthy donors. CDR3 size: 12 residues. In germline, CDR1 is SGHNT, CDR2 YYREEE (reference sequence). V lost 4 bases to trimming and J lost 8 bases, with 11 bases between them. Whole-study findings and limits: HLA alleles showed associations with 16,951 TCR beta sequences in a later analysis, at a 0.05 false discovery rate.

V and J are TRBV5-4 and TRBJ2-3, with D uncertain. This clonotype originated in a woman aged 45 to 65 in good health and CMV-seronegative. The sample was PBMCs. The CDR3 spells CASSPVVVTQYF. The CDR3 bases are TGTGCCAGCAGCCCGGTGGTAGTTACGCAGTATTTT.